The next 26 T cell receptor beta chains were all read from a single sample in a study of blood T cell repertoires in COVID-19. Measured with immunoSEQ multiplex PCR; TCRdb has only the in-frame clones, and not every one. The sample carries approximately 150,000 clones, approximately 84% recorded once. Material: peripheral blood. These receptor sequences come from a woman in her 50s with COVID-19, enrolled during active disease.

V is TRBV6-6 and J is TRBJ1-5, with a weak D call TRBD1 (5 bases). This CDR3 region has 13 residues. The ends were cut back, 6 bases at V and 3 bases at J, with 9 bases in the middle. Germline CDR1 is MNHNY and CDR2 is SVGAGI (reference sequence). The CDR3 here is CASRVQVNQPQHF. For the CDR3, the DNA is TGTGCCAGCAGGGTACAGGTCAATCAGCCCCAGCATTTT.

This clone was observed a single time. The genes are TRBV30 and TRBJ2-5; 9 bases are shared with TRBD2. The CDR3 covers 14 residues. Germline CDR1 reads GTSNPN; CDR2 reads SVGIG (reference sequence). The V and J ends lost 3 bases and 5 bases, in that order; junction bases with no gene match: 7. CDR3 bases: TGTGCCTGGAGCCCTCCCGCGGGGGGGGAGACCCAGTACTTC. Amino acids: CAWSPPAGGETQYF.

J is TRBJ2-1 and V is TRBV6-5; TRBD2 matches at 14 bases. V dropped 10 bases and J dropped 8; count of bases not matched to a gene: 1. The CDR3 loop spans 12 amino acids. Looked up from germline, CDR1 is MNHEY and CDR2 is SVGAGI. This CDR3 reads CATGLAGDEQFF. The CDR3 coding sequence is TGTGCCACGGGACTAGCGGGGGATGAGCAGTTCTTC.

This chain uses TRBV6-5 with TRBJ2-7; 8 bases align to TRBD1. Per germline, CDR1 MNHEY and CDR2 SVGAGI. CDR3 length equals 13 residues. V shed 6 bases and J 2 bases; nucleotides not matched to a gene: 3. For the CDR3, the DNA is TGTGCCAGCAGGGAGGGACAGGCCTACGAGCAGTACTTC. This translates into CASREGQAYEQYF.

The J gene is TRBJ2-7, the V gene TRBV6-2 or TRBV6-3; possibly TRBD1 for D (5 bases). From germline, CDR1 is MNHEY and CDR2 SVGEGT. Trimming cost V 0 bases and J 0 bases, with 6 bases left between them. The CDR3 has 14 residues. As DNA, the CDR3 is TGTGCCAGCAGTTACTCCCAGGGCTCCTACGAGCAGTACTTC. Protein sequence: CASSYSQGSYEQYF.

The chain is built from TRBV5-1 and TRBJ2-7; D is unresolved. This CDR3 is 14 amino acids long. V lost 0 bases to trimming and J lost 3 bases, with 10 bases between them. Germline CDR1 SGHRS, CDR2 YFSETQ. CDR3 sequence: CASSLVRVHYEQYF. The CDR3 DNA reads TGCGCCAGCAGCTTGGTCCGGGTACACTACGAGCAGTACTTC.

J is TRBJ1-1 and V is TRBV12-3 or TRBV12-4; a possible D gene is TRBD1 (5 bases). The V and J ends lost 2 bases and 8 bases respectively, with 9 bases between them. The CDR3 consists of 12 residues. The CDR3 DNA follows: TGTGCCAGCAGTTTACAGGGCCTAGAAGCTTTCTTT. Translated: CASSLQGLEAFF.

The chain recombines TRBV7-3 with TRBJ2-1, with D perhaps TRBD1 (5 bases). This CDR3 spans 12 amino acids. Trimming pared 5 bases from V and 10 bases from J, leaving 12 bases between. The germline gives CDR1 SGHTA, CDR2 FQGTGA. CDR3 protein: CASSLQGQEQFF. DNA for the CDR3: TGTGCCAGCAGCCTCCAGGGTCAGGAGCAGTTCTTC.

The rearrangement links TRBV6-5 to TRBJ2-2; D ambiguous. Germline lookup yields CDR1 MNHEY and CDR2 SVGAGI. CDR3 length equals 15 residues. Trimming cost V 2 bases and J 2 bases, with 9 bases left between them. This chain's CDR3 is CASSYDTLNTGELFF. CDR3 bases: TGTGCCAGCAGTTACGACACACTTAACACCGGGGAGCTGTTTTTT.

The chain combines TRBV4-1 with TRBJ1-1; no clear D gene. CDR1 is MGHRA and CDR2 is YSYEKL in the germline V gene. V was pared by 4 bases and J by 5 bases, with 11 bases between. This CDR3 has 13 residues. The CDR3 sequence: CASSRKVGTEAFF. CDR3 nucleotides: TGCGCCAGCAGCCGGAAAGTCGGGACTGAAGCTTTCTTT.

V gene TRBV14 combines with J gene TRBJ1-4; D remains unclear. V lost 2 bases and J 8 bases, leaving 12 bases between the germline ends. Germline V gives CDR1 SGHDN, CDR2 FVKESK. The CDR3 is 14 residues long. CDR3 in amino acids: CASSQRPGGEKLFF. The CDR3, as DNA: TGTGCCAGCAGCCAAAGACCGGGTGGAGAAAAACTGTTTTTT.

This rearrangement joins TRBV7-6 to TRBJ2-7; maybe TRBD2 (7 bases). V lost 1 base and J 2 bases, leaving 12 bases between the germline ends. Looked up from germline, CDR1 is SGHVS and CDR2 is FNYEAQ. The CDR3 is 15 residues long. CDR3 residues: CASSLGRGPAYEQYF. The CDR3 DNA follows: TGTGCCAGCAGCTTAGGGCGGGGGCCTGCCTACGAGCAGTACTTC.

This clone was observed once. This CDR3 reads CASSPDRVNTEAFF. CDR3 sequence (DNA): TGCGCCAGCAGCCCAGACAGGGTGAACACTGAAGCTTTCTTT. The chain uses TRBV5-1 and TRBJ1-1, with 7 nucleotides matching TRBD1. With 4 bases clipped from V and 0 bases from J, the junction kept 3 bases outside the gene matches. Germline CDR1 is SGHRS and CDR2 is YFSETQ. The CDR3 loop spans 14 amino acids.

The CDR3 loop is CAIRGAPTGELFF. The CDR3 DNA is TGTGCCATACGGGGGGCGCCCACCGGGGAGCTGTTTTTT. The J gene is TRBJ2-2, the V gene TRBV6-5, with D maybe TRBD2 (7 bases). The V gene lost 10 bases and the J gene lost 4 bases, with 13 bases spanning the gap. CDR3 length: 13 residues. Germline lookup yields CDR1 MNHEY and CDR2 SVGAGI.

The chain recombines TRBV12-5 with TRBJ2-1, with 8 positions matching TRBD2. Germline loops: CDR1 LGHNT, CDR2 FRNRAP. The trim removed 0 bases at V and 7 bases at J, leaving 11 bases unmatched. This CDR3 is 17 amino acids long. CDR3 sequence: CASGLVTGGPFLNEQFF. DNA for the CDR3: TGTGCTAGTGGTTTGGTGACGGGGGGGCCATTTCTTAATGAGCAGTTCTTC.

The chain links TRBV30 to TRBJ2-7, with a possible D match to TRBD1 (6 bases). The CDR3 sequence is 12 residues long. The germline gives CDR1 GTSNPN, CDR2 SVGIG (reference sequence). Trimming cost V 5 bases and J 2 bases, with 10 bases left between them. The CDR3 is CAWSTGTYEQYF. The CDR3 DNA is TGTGCCTGGTCGACAGGCACCTACGAGCAGTACTTC.

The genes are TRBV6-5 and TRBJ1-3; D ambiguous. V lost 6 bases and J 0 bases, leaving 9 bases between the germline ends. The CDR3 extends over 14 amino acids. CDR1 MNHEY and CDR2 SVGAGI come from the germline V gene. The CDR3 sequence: CASRRGRSGNTIYF. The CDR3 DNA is TGTGCCAGCAGAAGAGGGCGCTCTGGAAACACCATATATTTT.

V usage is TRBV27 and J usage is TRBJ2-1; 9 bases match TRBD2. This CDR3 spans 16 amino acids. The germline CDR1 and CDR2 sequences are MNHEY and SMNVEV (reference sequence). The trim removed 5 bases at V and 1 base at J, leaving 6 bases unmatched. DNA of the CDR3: TGTGCCAGCAGTACCTCGCGGGGGGGTTCCTACAATGAGCAGTTCTTC. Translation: CASSTSRGGSYNEQFF.

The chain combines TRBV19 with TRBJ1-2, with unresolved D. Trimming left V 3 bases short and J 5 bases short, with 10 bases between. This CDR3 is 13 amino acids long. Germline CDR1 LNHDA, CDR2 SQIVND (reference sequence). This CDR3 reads CASSIAAEYGYTF. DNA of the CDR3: TGTGCCAGTAGTATCGCGGCAGAGTATGGCTACACCTTC.

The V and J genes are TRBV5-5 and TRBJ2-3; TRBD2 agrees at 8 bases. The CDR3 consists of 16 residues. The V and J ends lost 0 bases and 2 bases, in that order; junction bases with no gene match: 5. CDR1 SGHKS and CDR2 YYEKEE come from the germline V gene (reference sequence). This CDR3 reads CASSLEVAGYTDTQYF. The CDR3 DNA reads TGTGCCAGCAGCTTGGAGGTAGCGGGGTACACAGATACGCAGTATTTT.

The CDR3 DNA reads TGTGCCAGCTCACTTCAGGGCCCCACTGAAGCTTTCTTT. This gives the protein CASSLQGPTEAFF. The chain combines TRBV18 with TRBJ1-1, with D perhaps matching TRBD1 (5 bases). Germline loops: CDR1 KGHSH, CDR2 LQKENI. V lost 4 bases, J lost 4 bases, and 10 bases lay in between. This CDR3 has 13 residues.

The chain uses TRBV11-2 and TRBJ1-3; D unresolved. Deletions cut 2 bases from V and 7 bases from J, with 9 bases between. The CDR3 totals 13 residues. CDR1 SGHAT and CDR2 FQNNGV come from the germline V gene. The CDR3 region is CASSLIARNTIYF. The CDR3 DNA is TGTGCCAGCAGCTTAATCGCGCGGAACACCATATATTTT.

The CDR3 reads CASGLWGVDEQFF. The CDR3 nucleotides are TGTGCTAGTGGTTTGTGGGGGGTGGATGAGCAGTTCTTC. The rearrangement joins TRBV12-5 to TRBJ2-1; possible D gene TRBD2, 6 bases. There are 13 residues in the CDR3. Germline CDR1 reads LGHNT; CDR2 reads FRNRAP. V was cut by 2 bases and J by 8 bases, with 10 bases left in between.

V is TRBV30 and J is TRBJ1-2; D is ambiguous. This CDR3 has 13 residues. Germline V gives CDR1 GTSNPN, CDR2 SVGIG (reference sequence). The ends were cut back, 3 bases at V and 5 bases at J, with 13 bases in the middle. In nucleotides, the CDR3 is TGTGCCTGGAGCCCGAGACTCGAATATGGCTACACCTTC. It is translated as CAWSPRLEYGYTF. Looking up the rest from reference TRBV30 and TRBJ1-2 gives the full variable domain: SQTIHQWPATLVQPVGSPLSLECTVEGTSNPNLYWYRQAAGRGLQLLFYSVGIGQISSEVPQNLSASRPQDRQFILSSKKLLLSDSGFYLCAWSPRLEYGYTFGSGTRLTVV.

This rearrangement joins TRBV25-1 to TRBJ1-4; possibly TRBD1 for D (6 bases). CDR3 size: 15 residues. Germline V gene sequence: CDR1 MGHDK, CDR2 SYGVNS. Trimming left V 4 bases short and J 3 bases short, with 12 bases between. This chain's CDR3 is CASSGSPGANEKLFF. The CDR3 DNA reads TGTGCCAGCAGTGGAAGCCCAGGGGCTAATGAAAAACTGTTTTTT. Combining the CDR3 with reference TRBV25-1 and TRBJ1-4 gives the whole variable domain EADIYQTPRYLVIGTGKKITLECSQTMGHDKMYWYQQDPGMELHLIHYSYGVNSTEKGDLSSESTVSRIRTEHFPLTLESARPSHTSQYLCASSGSPGANEKLFFGSGTQLSVL.

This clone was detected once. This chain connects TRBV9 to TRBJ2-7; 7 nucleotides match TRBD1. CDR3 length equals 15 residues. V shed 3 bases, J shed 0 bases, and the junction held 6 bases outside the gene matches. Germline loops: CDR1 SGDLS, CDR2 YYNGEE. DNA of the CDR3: TGTGCCAGCAGCGCCTCCGGGACAGCCTCCTACGAGCAGTACTTC. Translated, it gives CASSASGTASYEQYF.